This TCR beta chain originates from a study of control samples from healthy donors and cancer patients. V was pared by 7 bases and J by 1 base, with 11 bases between. This CDR3 is built from 15 residues. Looked up from germline, CDR1 is MNHEY and CDR2 is SVGAGI. Using immunoSEQ multiplex PCR, the repertoire was profiled, and TCRdb retains in-frame clones only, with some absent. The sample has more than 150,000 clones, 85% to 95% seen once; the top ten hold approximately 1.5%. This chain connects TRBV6-5 to TRBJ2-6, with no clear D. The sequenced sample was blood. The TCR comes from a young man in good health. CDR3 region: CASTALRSGANVLTF. CDR3 nucleotide sequence: TGTGCCAGCACTGCCCTCCGGTCTGGGGCCAACGTCCTGACTTTC.